This entry lists 22 T cell receptor beta chains sequenced from one sample in a study of blood T cell repertoires in COVID-19. Assay: immunoSEQ multiplex PCR; the TCRdb copy retains only in-frame clones and omits some. In the table there are some 120,000 clones, roughly 87% of which are singletons. The specimen was peripheral blood. These receptors were obtained from a man aged 80 or over with active or convalescent COVID-19.

V and J are TRBV7-3 and TRBJ2-2; TRBD1 agrees at 7 bases. Germline loops: CDR1 SGHTA, CDR2 FQGTGA. V shed 2 bases, J shed 1 base, and the junction held 7 bases outside the gene matches. CDR3 length: 17 amino acids. CDR3 amino acids: CASSLSQTGWNTGELFF. DNA of the CDR3: TGTGCCAGCAGCTTATCCCAGACAGGGTGGAACACCGGGGAGCTGTTTTTT.

This chain links TRBV5-1 with TRBJ2-5; no reliable D call. CDR1 is SGHRS and CDR2 is YFSETQ in the germline V gene. CDR3 size: 12 residues. Trimming removed 1 base from V and 5 bases from J, with 6 bases in between. DNA of the CDR3: TGCGCCAGCAGCTTGACCGGGGAGACCCAGTACTTC. Its translation: CASSLTGETQYF. Combining the CDR3 with reference TRBV5-1 and TRBJ2-5 gives the whole variable domain KAGVTQTPRYLIKTRGQQVTLSCSPISGHRSVSWYQQTPGQGLQFLFEYFSETQRNKGNFPGRFSGRQFSNSRSEMNVSTLELGDSALYLCASSLTGETQYFGPGTRLLVL.

The V and J genes are TRBV19 and TRBJ1-1, with TRBD1 matching 9 bases. CDR3 size: 14 residues. V lost 1 base, J lost 6 bases, and 3 bases stayed unmatched. Germline V CDR1 and CDR2: LNHDA, SQIVND (reference sequence). This chain's CDR3 is CASSIGQGVSEAFF. DNA of the CDR3: TGTGCCAGTAGTATAGGACAGGGGGTCTCTGAAGCTTTCTTT.

The chain employs TRBV2 and TRBJ2-2; 9 nucleotides align to TRBD1. Germline trimming cut 10 bases from V and 7 bases from J; bases unmatched to any gene: 13. The CDR3 totals 15 residues. In germline, CDR1 is SNHLY, CDR2 FYNNEI. The CDR3 loop is CATAASQGADGELFF. The CDR3 DNA sequence: TGTGCCACCGCCGCCTCACAGGGGGCGGACGGGGAGCTGTTTTTT.

This clone appeared once. The rearrangement links TRBV18 to TRBJ2-5, with D possibly matching TRBD2 (6 bases). CDR1 and CDR2 (germline): KGHSH, LQKENI. The CDR3 totals 13 residues. V was clipped by 6 bases and J by 2 bases, with 10 bases between them. CDR3 in amino acids: CASSPGTQETQYF. The CDR3 DNA reads as TGTGCCAGCTCCCCCGGGACTCAAGAGACCCAGTACTTC.

The rearrangement links TRBV5-1 to TRBJ1-1, with unresolved D. Trimming cost V 4 bases and J 2 bases, with 12 bases left between them. Germline assignment: CDR1 SGHRS and CDR2 YFSETQ. The CDR3 runs to 14 residues. CDR3 sequence (DNA): TGCGCCAGCAGCGTGGGCGAGCTAAACACTGAAGCTTTCTTT. This gives the protein CASSVGELNTEAFF.

This clone was observed a single time. The rearrangement uses TRBV19 and TRBJ2-5, with TRBD2 matching 7 bases. The CDR3 length is 15 residues. The germline gives CDR1 LNHDA, CDR2 SQIVND (reference sequence). After removal of 3 bases from V and 5 bases from J, the junction contained 9 bases not matched to a gene. The CDR3: CASSIGGGILETQYF. CDR3 nucleotide sequence: TGTGCCAGTAGTATCGGCGGGGGAATCCTGGAGACCCAGTACTTC. Combining the CDR3 with reference TRBV19 and TRBJ2-5 gives the whole variable domain DGGITQSPKYLFRKEGQNVTLSCEQNLNHDAMYWYRQDPGQGLRLIYYSQIVNDFQKGDIAEGYSVSREKKESFPLTVTSAQKNPTAFYLCASSIGGGILETQYFGPGTRLLVL.

This chain uses TRBV29-1 with TRBJ1-2, with D perhaps matching TRBD1 (5 bases). V shed 7 bases and J shed 3 bases, with 12 bases lying between them. Germline V lookup: CDR1 SQVTM, CDR2 ANQGSEA. The CDR3 has 12 amino acids. The CDR3 DNA reads as TGCAGCGCCGGGGGAGGGGACTATGGCTACACCTTC. Its protein is CSAGGGDYGYTF.

The V call is TRBV19, the J call TRBJ2-1, with 7 bases identical to TRBD2. V was clipped by 10 bases and J by 9 bases; unmatched bases: 3. CDR1 LNHDA and CDR2 SQIVND come from the germline V gene (reference sequence). This CDR3 comprises 10 residues. The CDR3 sequence: CATWEGEQFF. The CDR3 DNA is TGTGCCACCTGGGAGGGTGAGCAGTTCTTC.

V gene TRBV9 combines with J gene TRBJ2-7; the D gene is possibly TRBD2 (5 bases). Germline CDR1 SGDLS, CDR2 YYNGEE. The length of the CDR3 is 15 residues. With 4 bases removed from V and 1 base from J, the gap between germline ends came to 15 bases. The CDR3 DNA sequence: TGTGCCAGCAGCCCTGGTGTAGCGTGGTCCTACGAGCAGTACTTC. This sequence encodes CASSPGVAWSYEQYF.

The chain combines TRBV5-1 with TRBJ1-1; D gene unclear. This CDR3 contains 14 residues. The V gene's germline CDR1 is SGHRS and CDR2 YFSETQ. Trimming pared 2 bases from V and 3 bases from J, leaving 11 bases between. The CDR3 protein is CASSFDTLDTEAFF. In DNA form, the CDR3 reads TGCGCCAGCAGCTTTGACACGCTGGACACTGAAGCTTTCTTT.

The rearrangement uses TRBV7-3 and TRBJ1-1; D not certain. The CDR3 consists of 16 residues. The V gene's germline CDR1 is SGHTA and CDR2 FQGTGA. With 2 bases removed from V and 4 bases from J, the gap between germline ends came to 17 bases. CDR3 coding DNA: TGTGCCAGCAGCTTAGATGCTTCTTTGGGCCTCACTGAAGCTTTCTTT. It encodes CASSLDASLGLTEAFF.

V is TRBV19 and J is TRBJ2-1, with a tentative D call TRBD2 (6 bases). Germline CDR1 and CDR2: LNHDA and SQIVND (reference sequence). V was cut by 0 bases and J by 2 bases, with 11 bases left in between. There are 16 residues in the CDR3. The CDR3 region is CASSIEGWGAYNEQFF. The DNA of the CDR3 is TGTGCCAGTAGTATAGAGGGGTGGGGGGCCTACAATGAGCAGTTCTTC.

The rearrangement joins TRBV18 to TRBJ2-2; a possible D gene is TRBD1 (5 bases). The CDR3 length is 16 residues. Germline V lookup: CDR1 KGHSH, CDR2 LQKENI. V shed 1 base and J shed 0 bases, with 9 bases lying between them. The CDR3 protein is CASSPQETANTGELFF. The CDR3 DNA follows: TGTGCCAGCTCACCACAGGAGACAGCGAACACCGGGGAGCTGTTTTTT.

A remark on this clone: Other DNA sequences within the sample encode an identical CDR3. The chain employs TRBV24-1 and TRBJ2-1; 10 bases line up with TRBD2. CDR3 length equals 15 residues. From germline, CDR1 is KGHDR and CDR2 SFDVKD. The V and J ends lost 7 bases and 0 bases, in that order; junction bases with no gene match: 2. Here the CDR3 reads CATSPSGSSYNEQFF. CDR3 DNA: TGTGCCACCAGCCCTAGCGGGAGCTCCTACAATGAGCAGTTCTTC.

The genes are TRBV19 and TRBJ2-2, with D tentatively TRBD2 (5 bases). CDR3 length: 15 amino acids. Germline V gives CDR1 LNHDA, CDR2 SQIVND (reference sequence). The V end lost 7 bases, the J end lost 5 bases, and 17 bases lay between the germline ends. In DNA, the CDR3 is TGTGCCAGTAAGGATGCGGATCGGGGAACCGGGGAGCTGTTTTTT. As protein: CASKDADRGTGELFF.

This clone was counted a few times. The chain couples TRBV2 to TRBJ2-5, with TRBD1 matching over 9 bases. Per the germline V gene, CDR1 is SNHLY and CDR2 is FYNNEI. J was trimmed by 4 bases and V by 6 bases; bases with no gene match: 6. The CDR3 has 14 residues. The CDR3 sequence: CASRVQGAGETQYF. CDR3 nucleotides: TGTGCCAGCAGGGTACAGGGGGCGGGAGAGACCCAGTACTTC.

In its sample, this clone was seen once. V usage is TRBV6-2 or TRBV6-3 and J usage is TRBJ2-7; TRBD2 matches at 13 bases. Losses at the gene ends were 7 bases for V and 4 bases for J; bases not matched to a gene: 7. CDR1 is MNHEY and CDR2 is SVGEGT in the germline V gene. The length of the CDR3 is 15 residues. The CDR3 coding sequence is TGTGCCAGCACCCCCAGGACTAGCGGGAGTTACGAGCAGTACTTC. Residues: CASTPRTSGSYEQYF.

This chain joins TRBV12-3 or TRBV12-4 and TRBJ1-2, with a possible D match to TRBD1 (6 bases). The CDR3 is 13 amino acids. Trimming cost V 3 bases and J 7 bases, with 12 bases left between them. The CDR3 DNA reads as TGTGCCAGCAGTTTTGTCAGGGGTGGTGGCTACACCTTC. Translated: CASSFVRGGGYTF.

This chain joins TRBV4-3 and TRBJ1-5; 7 bases map to TRBD1. V was pared by 1 base and J by 5 bases, with 2 bases of the junction left unmatched. Germline loops: CDR1 LGHNA, CDR2 YSLEER. This CDR3 comprises 14 residues. CDR3 protein: CASSQVGGDQPQHF. DNA of the CDR3: TGCGCCAGCAGCCAAGTAGGGGGCGATCAGCCCCAGCATTTT.

V and J are TRBV5-5 and TRBJ2-7; 8 nucleotides align to TRBD2. Trimming at V came to 3 bases and at J to 2 bases, leaving 10 bases not matched to a gene. This CDR3 region has 16 residues. CDR1 and CDR2 (germline): SGHKS, YYEKEE (reference sequence). The CDR3 reads CASSSTSGGPPYEQYF. CDR3 nucleotides: TGTGCCAGCAGCTCCACTAGCGGCGGACCTCCCTACGAGCAGTACTTC.

The chain employs TRBV19 and TRBJ1-2; a possible D gene is TRBD1 (6 bases). Trimming cost V 5 bases and J 6 bases, with 10 bases left between them. Germline CDR1 and CDR2: LNHDA and SQIVND (reference sequence). The CDR3 is made up of 12 amino acids. The CDR3 reads CASSQQGNGYTF. In nucleotides, the CDR3 is TGTGCCAGTAGTCAGCAGGGGAATGGCTACACCTTC.